This TCR beta chain was sequenced in a study of T cell responses to AZD1222 COVID-19 vaccine. The study's findings and limits: Mostly white British, mostly female donors; authors suggested clonal diversity may be underestimated. Nearly half of spike-specific TCRs reportedly target variant regions that are unmutated in the B.1.351 and B.1.1.7 variants. The study found Spike-specific TCR breadth and depth rose after two AZD1222 doses.

Second-dose schedules of about 4 or about 12 weeks were combined. The data were produced by immunoSEQ multiplex PCR, yet TCRdb's version contains in-frame clones alone and is incomplete. Among about 150,000 clones listed, about nine tenths were seen once. Note on this clone: What it recognizes is unknown.

The V gene's germline CDR1 is SGHDT and CDR2 YYEEEE. V shed 4 bases and J shed 3 bases, with 14 bases lying between them. The CDR3 runs to 15 residues. Sequenced here: peripheral blood, sampled 28 days after the second AZD1222 dose. V usage is TRBV5-6 and J usage is TRBJ1-5; D gene uncertain. This TCR derives from an adult who received the AZD1222 COVID-19 vaccine. The CDR3 here is CASSMVAGINQPQHF. CDR3 DNA: TGTGCCAGCAGCATGGTGGCCGGAATCAATCAGCCCCAGCATTTT.